This T cell receptor (beta chain) was recovered during a study of blood T cell repertoires in COVID-19. TCRdb's table, derived via immunoSEQ multiplex PCR, lists solely in-frame clones and lacks some. In the table there are around 95,000 clones, 70% to 90% of which are singletons. Germline CDR1 and CDR2: SGHTA and FQGNSA. J gave up 5 bases and V 7 bases, and 12 bases lay outside the gene matches. The CDR3 runs 16 residues. The rearrangement uses TRBV7-2 and TRBJ2-2; 8 bases line up with TRBD2. This receptor was taken from a human donor in a cohort sampled during active COVID-19. The sample comprised peripheral blood. The CDR3 loop reads CASTSRVAGWTGELFF. CDR3 in DNA: TGTGCCAGCACCTCCCGGGTAGCGGGATGGACCGGGGAGCTGTTTTTT.